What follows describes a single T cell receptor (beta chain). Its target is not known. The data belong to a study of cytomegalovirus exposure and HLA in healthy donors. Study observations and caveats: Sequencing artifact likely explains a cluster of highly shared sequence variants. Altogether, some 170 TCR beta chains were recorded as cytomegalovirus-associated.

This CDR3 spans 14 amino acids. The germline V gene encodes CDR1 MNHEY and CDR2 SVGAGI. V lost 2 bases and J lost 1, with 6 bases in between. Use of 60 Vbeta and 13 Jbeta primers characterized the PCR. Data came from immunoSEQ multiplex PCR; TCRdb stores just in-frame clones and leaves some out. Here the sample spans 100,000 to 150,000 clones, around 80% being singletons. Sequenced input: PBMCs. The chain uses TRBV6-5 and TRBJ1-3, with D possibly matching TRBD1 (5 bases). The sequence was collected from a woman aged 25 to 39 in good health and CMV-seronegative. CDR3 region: CASSYGASGNTIYF. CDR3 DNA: TGTGCCAGCAGTTACGGGGCTTCTGGAAACACCATATATTTT.